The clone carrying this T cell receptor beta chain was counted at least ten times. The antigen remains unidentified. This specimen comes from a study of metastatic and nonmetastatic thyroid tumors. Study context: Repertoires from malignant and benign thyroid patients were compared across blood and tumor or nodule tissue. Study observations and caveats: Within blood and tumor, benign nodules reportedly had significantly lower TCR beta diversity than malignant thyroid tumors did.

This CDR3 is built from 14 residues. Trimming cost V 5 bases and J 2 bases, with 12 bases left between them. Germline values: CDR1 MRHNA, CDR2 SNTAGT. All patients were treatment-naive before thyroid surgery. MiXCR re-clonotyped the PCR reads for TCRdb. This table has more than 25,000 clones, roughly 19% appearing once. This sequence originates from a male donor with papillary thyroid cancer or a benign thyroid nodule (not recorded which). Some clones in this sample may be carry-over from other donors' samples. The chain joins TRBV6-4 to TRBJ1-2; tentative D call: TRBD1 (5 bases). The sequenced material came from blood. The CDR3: CASSKGAGNYGYTF. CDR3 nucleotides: TGTGCCAGCAGTAAAGGGGCTGGGAACTATGGCTACACCTTC.